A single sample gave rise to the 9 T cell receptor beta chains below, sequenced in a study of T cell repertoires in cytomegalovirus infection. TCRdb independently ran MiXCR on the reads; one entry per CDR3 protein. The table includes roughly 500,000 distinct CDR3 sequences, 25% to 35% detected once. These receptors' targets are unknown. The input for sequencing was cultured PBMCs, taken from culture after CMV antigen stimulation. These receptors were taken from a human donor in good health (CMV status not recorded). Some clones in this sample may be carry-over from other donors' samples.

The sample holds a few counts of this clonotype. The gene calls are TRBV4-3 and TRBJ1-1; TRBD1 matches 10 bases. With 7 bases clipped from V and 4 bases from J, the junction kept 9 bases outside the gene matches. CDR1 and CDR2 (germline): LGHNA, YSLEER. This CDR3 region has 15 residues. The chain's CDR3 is CASTQTGGTITEAFF. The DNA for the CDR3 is TGCGCCAGCACACAGACAGGGGGCACGATCACTGAAGCTTTCTTT.

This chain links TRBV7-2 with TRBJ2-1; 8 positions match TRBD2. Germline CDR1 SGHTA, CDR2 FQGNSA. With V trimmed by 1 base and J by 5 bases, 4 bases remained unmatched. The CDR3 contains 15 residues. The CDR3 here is CASSLVGGGHNEQFF. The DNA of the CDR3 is TGTGCCAGCAGCTTAGTGGGCGGGGGGCACAATGAGCAGTTCTTC. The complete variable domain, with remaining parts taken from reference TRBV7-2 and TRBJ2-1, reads GAGVSQSPSNKVTEKGKDVELRCDPISGHTALYWYRQSLGQGLEFLIYFQGNSAPDKSGLPSDRFSAERTGGSVSTLTIQRTQQEDSAVYLCASSLVGGGHNEQFFGPGTRLTVL.

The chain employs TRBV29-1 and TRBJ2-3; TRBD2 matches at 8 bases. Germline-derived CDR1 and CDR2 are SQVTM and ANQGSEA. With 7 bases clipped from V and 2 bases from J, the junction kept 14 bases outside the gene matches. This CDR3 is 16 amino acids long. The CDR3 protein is CSAIFGGGSLTDTQYF. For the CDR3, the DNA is TGCAGCGCAATTTTTGGCGGGGGGAGTCTCACAGATACGCAGTATTTT.

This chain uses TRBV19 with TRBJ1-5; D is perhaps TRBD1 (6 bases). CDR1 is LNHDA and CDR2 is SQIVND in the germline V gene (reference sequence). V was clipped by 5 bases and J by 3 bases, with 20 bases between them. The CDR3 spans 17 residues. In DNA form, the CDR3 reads TGTGCCAGTAGTCTCCACTTCCTAGGACAGTACAATCAGCCCCAGCATTTT. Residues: CASSLHFLGQYNQPQHF. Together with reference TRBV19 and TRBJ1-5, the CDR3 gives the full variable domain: DGGITQSPKYLFRKEGQNVTLSCEQNLNHDAMYWYRQDPGQGLRLIYYSQIVNDFQKGDIAEGYSVSREKKESFPLTVTSAQKNPTAFYLCASSLHFLGQYNQPQHFGDGTRLSIL.

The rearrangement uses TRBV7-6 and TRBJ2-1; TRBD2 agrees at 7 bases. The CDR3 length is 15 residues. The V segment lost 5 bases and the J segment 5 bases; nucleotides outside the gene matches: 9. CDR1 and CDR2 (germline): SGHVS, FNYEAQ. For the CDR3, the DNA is TGTGCCAGCAGCCCCAAGGGAGGGAAAAACAATGAGCAGTTCTTC. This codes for CASSPKGGKNNEQFF. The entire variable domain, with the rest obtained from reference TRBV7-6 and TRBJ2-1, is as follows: GAGVSQSPRYKVTKRGQDVALRCDPISGHVSLYWYRQALGQGPEFLTYFNYEAQQDKSGLPNDRFSAERPEGSISTLTIQRTEQRDSAMYRCASSPKGGKNNEQFFGPGTRLTVL.

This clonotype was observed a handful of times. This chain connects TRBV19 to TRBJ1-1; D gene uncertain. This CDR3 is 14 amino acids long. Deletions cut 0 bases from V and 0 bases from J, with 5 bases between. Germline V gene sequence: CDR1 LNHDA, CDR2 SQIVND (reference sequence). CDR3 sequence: CASSIEGMNTEAFF. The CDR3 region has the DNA TGTGCCAGTAGTATAGAAGGAATGAACACTGAAGCTTTCTTT. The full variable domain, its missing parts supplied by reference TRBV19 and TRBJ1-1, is DGGITQSPKYLFRKEGQNVTLSCEQNLNHDAMYWYRQDPGQGLRLIYYSQIVNDFQKGDIAEGYSVSREKKESFPLTVTSAQKNPTAFYLCASSIEGMNTEAFFGQGTRLTVV.

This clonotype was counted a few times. The CDR3 sequence is CASGLGAGGDTIYF. The CDR3 bases are TGTGCTAGTGGTTTGGGGGCCGGAGGAGACACCATATATTTT. The chain is built from TRBV12-5 and TRBJ1-3; D uncertain. The germline V gene encodes CDR1 LGHNT and CDR2 FRNRAP. This CDR3 is built from 14 residues. V was trimmed by 1 base and J by 8 bases, leaving 12 bases between them.

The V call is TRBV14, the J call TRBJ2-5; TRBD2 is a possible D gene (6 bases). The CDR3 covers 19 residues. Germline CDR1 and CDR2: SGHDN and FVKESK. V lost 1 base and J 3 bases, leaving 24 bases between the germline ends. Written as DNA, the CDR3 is TGTGCCAGCAGCCAAGGGGTGGGCCGCAGACCGGGACTTAAAGAGACCCAGTACTTC. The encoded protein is CASSQGVGRRPGLKETQYF.

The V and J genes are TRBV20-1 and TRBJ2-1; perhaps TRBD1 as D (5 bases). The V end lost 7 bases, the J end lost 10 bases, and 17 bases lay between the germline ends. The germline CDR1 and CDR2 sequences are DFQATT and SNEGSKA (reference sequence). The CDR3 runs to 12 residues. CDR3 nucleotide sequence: TGCAGTGTCCCGGCAGGGTTTGGCGAGCAGTTCTTC. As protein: CSVPAGFGEQFF.